What follows describes a single T cell receptor beta chain. This entry belongs to a study of T cell changes during pregnancy in multiple sclerosis. This CDR3 is built from 17 residues. Germline-derived CDR1 and CDR2 are MNHEY and SMNVEV (reference sequence). V gave up 6 bases and J gave up 3 bases; unmatched junction bases: 15. Sequencing used immunoSEQ multiplex PCR; TCRdb keeps in-frame clones, though not all of them. The sample lists around 70,000 clones; over 90% were seen once. Specimen: CD4+ T cells from peripheral blood mononuclear cells, collected after pregnancy. The V call is TRBV27, the J call TRBJ2-7; 9 nucleotides match TRBD2. The sequence was obtained from a female donor with multiple sclerosis, enrolled in a pregnancy study. CDR3 coding DNA: TGTGCCAGCAGCACAATCCGGACTAGCGTGGGCCGCTACGAGCAGTACTTC. Encoded protein: CASSTIRTSVGRYEQYF.